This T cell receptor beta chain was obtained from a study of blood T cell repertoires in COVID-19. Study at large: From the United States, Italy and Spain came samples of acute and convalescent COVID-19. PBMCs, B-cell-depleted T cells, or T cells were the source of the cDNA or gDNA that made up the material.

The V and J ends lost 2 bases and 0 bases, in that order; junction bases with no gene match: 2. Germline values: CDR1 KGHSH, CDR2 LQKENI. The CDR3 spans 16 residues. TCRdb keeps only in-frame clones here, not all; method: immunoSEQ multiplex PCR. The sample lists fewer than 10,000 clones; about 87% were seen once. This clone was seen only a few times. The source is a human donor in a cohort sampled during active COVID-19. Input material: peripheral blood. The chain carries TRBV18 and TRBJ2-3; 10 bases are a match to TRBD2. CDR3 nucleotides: TGTGCCAGCTCACCAGTGACTAGCGGGAGCACAGATACGCAGTATTTT. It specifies CASSPVTSGSTDTQYF.